This T cell receptor beta chain was documented in a study of cytomegalovirus exposure and HLA in healthy donors. On this clone itself: Its matching antigen is unknown.

The length of the CDR3 is 12 residues. CDR1 and CDR2 (germline): MNHEY, SVGAGI. The V gene lost 6 bases and the J gene lost 1 base, with 6 bases spanning the gap. General study results and limits: A further, later analysis showed that HLA-associated TCR beta chains (compared with equally common others) were more clonally expanded. Previous analysis showed most TCR beta V segments were productive about 90% or about 30% of the time.

PCR primers comprised 60 Vbeta and 13 Jbeta primers. Assay: immunoSEQ multiplex PCR; the TCRdb copy retains only in-frame clones and omits some. Seen here are tens of thousands of clones, approximately 79% observed once, and the top ten hold roughly 3%. The source material was PBMCs. The chain recombines TRBV6-5 with TRBJ1-1, with D unresolved. This clonotype was sampled from a woman in her 30s in good health and CMV-seronegative. In DNA form, the CDR3 reads TGTGCCAGCAGCAACAGGAACACTGAAGCTTTCTTT. It specifies CASSNRNTEAFF.